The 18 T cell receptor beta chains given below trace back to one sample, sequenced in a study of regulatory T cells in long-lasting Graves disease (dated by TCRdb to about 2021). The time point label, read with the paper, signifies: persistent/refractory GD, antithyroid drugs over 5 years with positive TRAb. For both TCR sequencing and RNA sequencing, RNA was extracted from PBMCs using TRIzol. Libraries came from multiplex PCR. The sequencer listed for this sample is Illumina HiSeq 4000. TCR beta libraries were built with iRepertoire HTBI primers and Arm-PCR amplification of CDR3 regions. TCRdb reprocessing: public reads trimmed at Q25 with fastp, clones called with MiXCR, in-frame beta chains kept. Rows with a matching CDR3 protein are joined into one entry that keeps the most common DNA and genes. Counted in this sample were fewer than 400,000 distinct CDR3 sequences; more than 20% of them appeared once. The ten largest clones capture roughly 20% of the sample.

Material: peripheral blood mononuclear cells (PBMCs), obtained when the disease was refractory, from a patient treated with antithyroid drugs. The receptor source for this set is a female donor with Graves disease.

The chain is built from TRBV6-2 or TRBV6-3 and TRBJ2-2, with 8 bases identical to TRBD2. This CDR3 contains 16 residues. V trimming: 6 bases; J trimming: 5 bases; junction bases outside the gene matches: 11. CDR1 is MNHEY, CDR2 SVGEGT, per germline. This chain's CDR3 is CASRTFREGPTGELFF. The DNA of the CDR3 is TGTGCCAGCAGAACCTTTCGGGAGGGCCCAACCGGGGAGCTGTTTTTT.

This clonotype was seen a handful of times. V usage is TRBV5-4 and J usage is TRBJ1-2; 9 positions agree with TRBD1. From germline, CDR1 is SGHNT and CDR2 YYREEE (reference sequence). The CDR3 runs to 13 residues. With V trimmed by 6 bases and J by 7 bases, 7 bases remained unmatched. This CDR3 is CASTRDRASGYTF. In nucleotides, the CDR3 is TGTGCCAGCACTCGGGACAGGGCCTCTGGCTACACCTTC. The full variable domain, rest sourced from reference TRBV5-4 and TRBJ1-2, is ETGVTQSPTHLIKTRGQQVTLRCSSQSGHNTVSWYQQALGQGPQFIFQYYREEENGRGNFPPRFSGLQFPNYSSELNVNALELDDSALYLCASTRDRASGYTFGSGTRLTVV.

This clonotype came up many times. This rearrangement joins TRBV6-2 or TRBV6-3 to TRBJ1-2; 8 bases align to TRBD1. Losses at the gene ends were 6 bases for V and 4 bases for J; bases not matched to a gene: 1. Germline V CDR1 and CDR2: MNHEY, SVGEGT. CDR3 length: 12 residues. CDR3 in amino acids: CASRGTGYGYTF. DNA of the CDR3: TGTGCCAGCAGAGGGACAGGCTATGGCTACACCTTC.

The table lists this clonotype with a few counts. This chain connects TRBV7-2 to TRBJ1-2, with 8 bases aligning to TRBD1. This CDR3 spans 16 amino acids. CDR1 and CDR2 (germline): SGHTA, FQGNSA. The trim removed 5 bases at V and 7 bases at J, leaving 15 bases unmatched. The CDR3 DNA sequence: TGTGCCAGCAGCAAAATTAGCCGGGACAGGAGCGGTGGCTACACCTTC. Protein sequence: CASSKISRDRSGGYTF.

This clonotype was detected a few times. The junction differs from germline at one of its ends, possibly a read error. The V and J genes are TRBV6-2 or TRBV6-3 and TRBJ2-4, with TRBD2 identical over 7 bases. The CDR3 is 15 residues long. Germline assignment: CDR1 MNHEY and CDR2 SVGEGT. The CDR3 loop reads CAGSSEGLGINIQYF. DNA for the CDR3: TGTGCCGGCAGTTCCGAAGGACTAGGGATCAACATTCAGTACTTC.

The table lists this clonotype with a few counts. The CDR3 nucleotides are TGTGCCAGCAGTTTCAGGGTTATGAACACTGAAGCTTTCTTT. It codes for CASSFRVMNTEAFF. J is TRBJ1-1 and V is TRBV6-5, with a tentative D call TRBD1 (5 bases). V gave up 4 bases and J gave up 0 bases, with 9 bases separating them. The CDR3 spans 14 residues. The germline CDR1 and CDR2 sequences are MNHEY and SVGAGI.

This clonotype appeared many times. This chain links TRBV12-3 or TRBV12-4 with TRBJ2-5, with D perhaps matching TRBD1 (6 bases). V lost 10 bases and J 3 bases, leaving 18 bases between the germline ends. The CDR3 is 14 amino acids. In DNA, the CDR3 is TGTGCCACCGCTCGGGACATAGAAGAAGAGACCCAGTACTTC. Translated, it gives CATARDIEEETQYF.

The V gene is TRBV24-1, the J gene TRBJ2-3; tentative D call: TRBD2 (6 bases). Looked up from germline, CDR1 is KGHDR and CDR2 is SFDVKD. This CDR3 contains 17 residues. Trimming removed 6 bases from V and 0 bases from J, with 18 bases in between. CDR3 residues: CATSTPSAGPSTDTQYF. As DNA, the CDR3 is TGTGCCACCAGTACCCCCAGCGCGGGGCCAAGCACAGATACGCAGTATTTT.

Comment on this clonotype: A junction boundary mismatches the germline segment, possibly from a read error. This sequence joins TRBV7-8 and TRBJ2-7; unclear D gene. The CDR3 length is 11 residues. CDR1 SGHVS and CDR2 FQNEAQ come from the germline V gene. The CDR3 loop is CASGLNYEQYF. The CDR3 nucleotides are TGTGCCAGCGGCTTAAACTACGAGCAGTACTTC.

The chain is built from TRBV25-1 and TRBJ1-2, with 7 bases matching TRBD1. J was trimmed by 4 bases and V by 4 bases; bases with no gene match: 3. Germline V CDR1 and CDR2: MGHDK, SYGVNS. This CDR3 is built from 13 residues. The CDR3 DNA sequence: TGTGCCAGCAGTGCCCGGGACAGCTATGGCTACACCTTC. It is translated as CASSARDSYGYTF.

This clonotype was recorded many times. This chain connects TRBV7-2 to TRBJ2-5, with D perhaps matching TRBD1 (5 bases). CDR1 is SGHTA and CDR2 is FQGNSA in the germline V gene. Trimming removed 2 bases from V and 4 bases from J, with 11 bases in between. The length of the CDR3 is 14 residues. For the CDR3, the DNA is TGTGCCAGCAGCTTACAAACAGGTCTAGAGACCCAGTACTTC. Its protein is CASSLQTGLETQYF.

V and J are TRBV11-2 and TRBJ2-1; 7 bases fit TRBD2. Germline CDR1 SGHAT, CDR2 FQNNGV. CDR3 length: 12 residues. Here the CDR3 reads CGWAGVMGEQFF. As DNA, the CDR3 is TGTGGCTGGGCGGGAGTAATGGGTGAGCAGTTCTTC.

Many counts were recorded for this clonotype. CDR3 sequence reads: CASSYTGVTGEKLFF. For the CDR3, the DNA is TGTGCCAGCAGTTACACAGGGGTTACCGGTGAAAAACTGTTTTTT. This chain connects TRBV12-3 or TRBV12-4 to TRBJ1-4, with 7 bases lining up with TRBD1. CDR3 length: 15 amino acids. V was clipped by 4 bases and J by 7 bases; unmatched bases: 9.

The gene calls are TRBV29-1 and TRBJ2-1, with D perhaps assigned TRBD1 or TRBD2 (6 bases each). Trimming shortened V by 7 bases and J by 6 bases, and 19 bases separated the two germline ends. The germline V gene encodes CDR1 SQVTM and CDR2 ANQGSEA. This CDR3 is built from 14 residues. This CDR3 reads CSATKGGSGNEQFF. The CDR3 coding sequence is TGCAGCGCAACTAAGGGGGGCTCCGGCAATGAGCAGTTCTTC.

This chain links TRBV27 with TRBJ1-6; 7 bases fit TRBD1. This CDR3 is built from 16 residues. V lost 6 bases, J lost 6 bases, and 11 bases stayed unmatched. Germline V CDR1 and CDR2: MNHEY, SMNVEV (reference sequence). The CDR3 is CASRPGGSACNSPLHF. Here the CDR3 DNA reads TGTGCCAGCAGGCCAGGGGGATCGGCCTGTAATTCACCCCTCCACTTT.

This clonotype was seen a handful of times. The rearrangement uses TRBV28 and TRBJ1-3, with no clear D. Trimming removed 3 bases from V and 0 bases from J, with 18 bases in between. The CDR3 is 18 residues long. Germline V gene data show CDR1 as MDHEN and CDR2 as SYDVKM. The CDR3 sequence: CASSFPLTVSPSGNTIYF. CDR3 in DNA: TGTGCCAGCAGTTTTCCTCTTACAGTTTCCCCCTCTGGAAACACCATATATTTT.

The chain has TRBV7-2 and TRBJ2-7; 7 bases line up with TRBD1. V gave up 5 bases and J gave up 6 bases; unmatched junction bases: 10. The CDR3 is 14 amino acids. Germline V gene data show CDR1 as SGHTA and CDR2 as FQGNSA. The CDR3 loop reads CASSPRQGGSEQYF. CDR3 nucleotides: TGTGCCAGCAGCCCACGACAGGGTGGCAGCGAGCAGTACTTC.

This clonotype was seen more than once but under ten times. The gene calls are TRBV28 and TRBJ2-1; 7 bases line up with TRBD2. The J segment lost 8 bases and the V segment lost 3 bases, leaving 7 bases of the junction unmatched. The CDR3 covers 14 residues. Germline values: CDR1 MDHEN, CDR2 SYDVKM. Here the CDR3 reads CASSFGLVMYEQFF. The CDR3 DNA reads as TGTGCCAGCAGTTTTGGACTAGTAATGTATGAGCAGTTCTTC. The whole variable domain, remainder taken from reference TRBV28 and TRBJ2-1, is DVKVTQSSRYLVKRTGEKVFLECVQDMDHENMFWYRQDPGLGLRLIYFSYDVKMKEKGDIPEGYSVSREKKERFSLILESASTNQTSMYLCASSFGLVMYEQFFGPGTRLTVL.